The source of this TCR beta chain is a study of blood T cell repertoires in COVID-19. Study details: Some COVID-19 samples were acute and others convalescent; all came from the United States, Italy and Spain. Sample material is recorded as cDNA or gDNA derived from T cells, B-cell-depleted T cells, or PBMCs.

The V end was cut by 1 base, the J end by 8 bases, with 12 bases between. Germline V gives CDR1 SGHTS, CDR2 YDEGEE. This CDR3 spans 13 amino acids. In the original workflow: Using reference gene primer amplification, nucleated cell counts were estimated. TCRdb keeps only in-frame clones here, not all; method: immunoSEQ multiplex PCR. The V and J calls and clone size are taken from that table; D and trimming were inferred from the DNA. In the table there are about 190,000 clones, 70% to 85% of which are singletons. Sequencing used peripheral blood. The V and J genes are TRBV5-8 and TRBJ1-1; a possible D gene is TRBD1 (5 bases). This receptor was identified in a woman in her 30s with acute or convalescent COVID-19. This chain's CDR3 is CASSLYRGAEAFF. The CDR3 bases are TGTGCCAGCAGCTTGTATAGGGGTGCCGAAGCTTTCTTT.